The subject of this entry is one T cell receptor (beta chain). Its antigen remains unidentified. These data originate in a study of cytomegalovirus exposure and HLA in healthy donors. The study's findings and limits: For cytomegalovirus status, the classifier reportedly gave diagnoses with high specificity and sensitivity. Fewer than 200 TCR beta chains were listed as cytomegalovirus-associated. A few of the chains that were CMV-associated were confirmed in vitro to be specific for CMV antigens.

Here immunoSEQ multiplex PCR was the method, and the copy in TCRdb shows in-frame clones only, minus some. The sample has 220,000 or so clones, roughly 84% seen once; the top ten hold around 15%. The approximately 120-subject validation cohort, separate from the roughly 670-subject first cohort, included the donors. The V gene's germline CDR1 is MNHEY and CDR2 SMNVEV (reference sequence). Trimming at V came to 4 bases and at J to 4 bases, leaving 5 bases not matched to a gene. The CDR3 has 15 amino acids. Sequenced material: PBMCs. This receptor was identified in a woman aged 25 to 39 in good health and CMV-seropositive. This chain links TRBV27 with TRBJ2-2; TRBD2 aligns across 8 bases. The CDR3 DNA is TGTGCCAGCAGTTCAAGCGGGAGATTCACCGGGGAGCTGTTTTTT. This sequence encodes CASSSSGRFTGELFF.